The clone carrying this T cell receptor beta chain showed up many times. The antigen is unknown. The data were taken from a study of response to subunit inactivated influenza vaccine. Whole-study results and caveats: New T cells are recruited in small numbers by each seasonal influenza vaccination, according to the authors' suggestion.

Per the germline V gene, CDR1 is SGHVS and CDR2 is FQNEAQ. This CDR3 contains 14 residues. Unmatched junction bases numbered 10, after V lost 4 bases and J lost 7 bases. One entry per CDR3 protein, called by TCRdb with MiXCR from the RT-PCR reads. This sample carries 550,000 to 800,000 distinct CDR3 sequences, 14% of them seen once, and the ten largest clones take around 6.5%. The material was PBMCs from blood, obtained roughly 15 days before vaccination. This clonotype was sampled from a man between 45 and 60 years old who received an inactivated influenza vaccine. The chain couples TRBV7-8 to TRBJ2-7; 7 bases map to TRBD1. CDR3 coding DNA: TGTGCCAGCAGCTCTGGACAGGTCTCTGGAGAGCAGTACTTC. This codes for CASSSGQVSGEQYF.